This paragraph covers one TCR beta chain sequence. This record comes from a study of radiation and T cells in renal cell carcinoma. CDR1 and CDR2 from the germline V gene are SGHVS and FNYEAQ. Trimming shortened V by 5 bases and J by 0 bases, and 19 bases separated the two germline ends. The CDR3 extends over 17 amino acids. Produced via immunoSEQ multiplex PCR; TCRdb's table is partial and in-frame only. This table holds some 120,000 clones, 88% found once. Noted time point: blood 2 weeks post-SBRT. Treatment meaning: 15 Gy SBRT to primary tumor, nephrectomy 4 weeks later. The TCR originated in a woman aged 65 to 85 with renal cell carcinoma. The rearrangement links TRBV7-6 to TRBJ1-2; D is unclear. Sequences were derived from blood, sampled from a patient whose treatment included radiotherapy and nephrectomy. In nucleotides, the CDR3 is TGTGCCAGCAGCCAAGGACCGTCATCTACTCCTAACTATGGCTACACCTTC. Translated: CASSQGPSSTPNYGYTF.